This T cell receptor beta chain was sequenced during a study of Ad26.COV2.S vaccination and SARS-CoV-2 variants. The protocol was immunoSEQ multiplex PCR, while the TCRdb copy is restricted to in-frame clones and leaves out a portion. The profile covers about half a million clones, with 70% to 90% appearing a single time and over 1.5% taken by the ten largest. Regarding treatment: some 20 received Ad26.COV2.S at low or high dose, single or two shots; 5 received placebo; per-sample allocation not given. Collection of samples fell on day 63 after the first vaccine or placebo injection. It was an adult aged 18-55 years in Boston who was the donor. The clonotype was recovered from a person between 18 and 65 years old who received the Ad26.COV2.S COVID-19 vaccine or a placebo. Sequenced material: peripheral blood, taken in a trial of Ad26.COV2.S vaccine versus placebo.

DNA for the CDR3: TGTGCCAGCAGCCCACCTTCGGGTTACAATGAGCAGTTCTTC. It is translated as CASSPPSGYNEQFF. The V and J genes are TRBV6-2 or TRBV6-3 and TRBJ2-1, with D unresolved. Trimming took 6 bases from V and 4 from J, leaving 13 bases between them. The CDR3 spans 14 residues. CDR1 is MNHEY, CDR2 SVGEGT, per germline.